The clone carrying this TCR beta chain was detected only once. Antigen specificity is unknown. A much larger clone lies one base from this, so it may be a read error. This sample is drawn from a study of CD8+CD57+ T cells in acquired aplastic anemia. Profiling of TCR beta VDJ combinations and CDR3 sequences used genomic DNA as template. TCRdb re-called the reads with MiXCR, one entry per CDR3 protein. The repertoire holds almost 20,000 distinct CDR3 sequences, with 30% to 40% as singletons. The germline gives CDR1 DFQATT, CDR2 SNEGSKA (reference sequence). This CDR3 spans 11 amino acids. Study-level points and caveats: Relative to total CD4+ and CD8+ pools, CD8+CD57+ cells had lower diversity in patients. Controls did not differ significantly from patients in CD8+ Simpson's diversity.

An expansion of CD8+CD57+ cells by flow cytometry had been shown in patients chosen for sequencing. Sequenced as well were CD8+CD57+ effector memory cells (from about 15% of the 12 patients). The cohort consisted entirely of patients having severe acquired aplastic anemia. No therapy was given to patients before blood sampling. The clonotype comes from a human donor with aplastic anemia. The V and J genes are TRBV20-1 and TRBJ2-7; tentatively, D is TRBD1 (5 bases). Material: CD8+CD57+ T cells sorted from PBMCs. The subset is: bead-enriched CD8+CD57+ effector memory T cells from SAA patients. The CDR3 DNA sequence: TGCGGTGCTAGGGGCTTGCTAGAGCAGTACTTC. It translates to CGARGLLEQYF.